Following are 3 T cell receptor beta chains from one sample sequenced in a study of blood T cell repertoires in COVID-19. TCRdb's copy holds only in-frame clones and misses some; the assay was immunoSEQ multiplex PCR. This sample has approximately 160,000 clones, with roughly 80% found just once. Source material: peripheral blood. All receptors come from a man aged 18 to 35 with active or convalescent COVID-19.

The chain uses TRBV19 and TRBJ1-1, with 9 bases matching TRBD1. This CDR3 has 16 residues. The junction had 10 bases not matched to a gene; V was cut back by 3 bases and J by 5 bases. Germline loops: CDR1 LNHDA, CDR2 SQIVND (reference sequence). In DNA form, the CDR3 reads TGTGCCAGTAGTATCCGGACAGGGGTCCGTTCGACTGAAGCTTTCTTT. It specifies CASSIRTGVRSTEAFF. Based on the CDR3 plus reference TRBV19 and TRBJ1-1, the full variable domain is DGGITQSPKYLFRKEGQNVTLSCEQNLNHDAMYWYRQDPGQGLRLIYYSQIVNDFQKGDIAEGYSVSREKKESFPLTVTSAQKNPTAFYLCASSIRTGVRSTEAFFGQGTRLTVV.

V usage is TRBV15 and J usage is TRBJ1-5, with TRBD1 as a possible D gene (5 bases). The CDR3 has 14 amino acids. V gave up 0 bases and J gave up 6 bases, with 9 bases separating them. CDR1 and CDR2 (germline): LNHNV, YYDKDF (reference sequence). For the CDR3, the DNA is TGTGCCACCAGCAGAGATCGCGGGGCTCAGCCCCAGCATTTT. The encoded protein is CATSRDRGAQPQHF.

CDR3 sequence: CASNSLSPDVLTF. The CDR3, as DNA: TGTGCCAGTAACTCATTATCGCCCGACGTCCTGACTTTC. The V call is TRBV19, the J call TRBJ2-6, with D unresolved. Germline V gives CDR1 LNHDA, CDR2 SQIVND (reference sequence). This CDR3 spans 13 amino acids. V was cut by 7 bases and J by 11 bases, with 15 bases left in between.